One sample yielded the 6 T cell receptor beta chains listed below, sequenced in a study of OX40 agonist ivuxolimab in advanced cancers. Here immunoSEQ multiplex PCR was the method, and the copy in TCRdb shows in-frame clones only, minus some. The repertoire has about 48,000 clones, 75% to 90% of them found once; the top ten carry 9.5% to 15%. Specimen: CD4+ or CD8+ T cells sorted from blood, collected in a trial of the OX40 agonist ivuxolimab. These receptors were taken from an adult with an advanced solid tumor such as melanoma, head and neck, liver or kidney cancer.

The chain employs TRBV7-8 and TRBJ2-6; no firm D call. The CDR3 loop spans 17 amino acids. The V gene's germline CDR1 is SGHVS and CDR2 FQNEAQ. V lost 3 bases, J lost 0 bases, and 12 bases lay in between. In DNA, the CDR3 is TGTGCCAGCAGCTTTATGGTCCTACTCTCTGGGGCCAACGTCCTGACTTTC. It translates to CASSFMVLLSGANVLTF.

A few counts support this clone. The chain links TRBV5-4 to TRBJ1-2, with 10 bases identical to TRBD1. The germline V gene encodes CDR1 SGHNT and CDR2 YYREEE (reference sequence). With V trimmed by 0 bases and J by 4 bases, 3 bases remained unmatched. The CDR3 has 15 amino acids. CDR3 bases: TGTGCCAGCAGCTTGGGGACAGGGGGTCCCTATGGCTACACCTTC. Its protein is CASSLGTGGPYGYTF.

The J gene is TRBJ2-6, the V gene TRBV5-1; TRBD1 matches 8 bases. J gave up 1 base and V 7 bases, and 7 bases lay outside the gene matches. Germline values: CDR1 SGHRS, CDR2 YFSETQ. The CDR3 extends over 16 amino acids. CDR3 protein: CASGAGGSSGANVLTF. The DNA of the CDR3 is TGCGCCAGCGGGGCAGGGGGCTCGTCTGGGGCCAACGTCCTGACTTTC.

The gene calls are TRBV7-6 and TRBJ2-7, with 10 bases lining up with TRBD2. From germline, CDR1 is SGHVS and CDR2 FNYEAQ. With V trimmed by 0 bases and J by 5 bases, 7 bases remained unmatched. The CDR3 consists of 16 residues. The CDR3 spells CASSLAKAGGPDEQYF. CDR3 nucleotide sequence: TGTGCCAGCAGCTTAGCCAAAGCGGGAGGGCCAGACGAGCAGTACTTC.

V usage is TRBV28 and J usage is TRBJ1-5; no definite D call. Germline CDR1 reads MDHEN; CDR2 reads SYDVKM. The CDR3 loop spans 14 amino acids. Trimming left V 2 bases short and J 5 bases short, with 10 bases between. DNA of the CDR3: TGTGCCAGCAGTTTAGGGCGGAGGGATCAGCCCCAGCATTTT. Translated, it gives CASSLGRRDQPQHF.

The chain has TRBV5-1 and TRBJ1-1; D is perhaps TRBD1 (6 bases). CDR1 is SGHRS, CDR2 YFSETQ, per germline. Deletions cut 0 bases from V and 1 base from J, with 13 bases between. CDR3 length equals 16 residues. The CDR3 region is CASSLASGVGNTEAFF. Here the CDR3 DNA reads TGCGCCAGCAGCTTGGCTTCAGGGGTGGGGAACACTGAAGCTTTCTTT.